A selection of T cell receptor beta chains follows, all from one sample in a study of tumor-infiltrating lymphocytes in primary liver carcinoma. One entry per CDR3 protein, called by TCRdb with MiXCR from the multiplex PCR reads. Seen here are 310,000 or so distinct CDR3 sequences, 58% observed once, and the top ten hold about a sixth. Sequencing was performed on peripheral blood. These receptors came from a woman in her thirties with primary liver carcinoma and hepatitis B virus infection. Both conserved end residues are part of each CDR3. The D gene is left open where the match is weak. Some rows mark clone size as missing; the rest say once, few, many or name a class of expanded clone.

d_gene	v_gene	j_gene	abundance	CDR3nt	CDR3aa
-	TRBV30	TRBJ2-1	-	TGTGCCTGGAGCCCTGGGGCGGGGCAGTTCTTC	CAWSPGAGQFF
-	TRBV4-1	TRBJ2-2	many	TGCGCCAGCAGCCAACCCCAAACCGGGGAGCTGTTTTTT	CASSQPQTGELFF
TRBD2	TRBV5-5	TRBJ2-3	few	TGTGCCAGCAGCGCCGGGGGGGCCGGGACTAGGTGGACAGATACGCAGTATTTT	CASSAGGAGTRWTDTQYF
-	TRBV29-1	TRBJ2-1	many	TGCAGCGTTCAGGCCCTAGTATACAATGAGCAGTTCTTC	CSVQALVYNEQFF
-	TRBV11-3	TRBJ2-7	-	TGTGCCAGCAACTTAGGGGCAGGGAGCTCCCACGAGCAGTACTTC	CASNLGAGSSHEQYF
-	TRBV13	TRBJ2-6	once	TGTGCCAGCGGCTTAGAGGGAGCTGGGGCCAACGTCCTGACTTTC	CASGLEGAGANVLTF
-	TRBV5-1	TRBJ2-7	-	TGCGCCAGCAGTTCGGGGGACGGAGGGAAGGGCTACGAGCAGTACTTC	CASSSGDGGKGYEQYF
-	TRBV6-5	TRBJ2-7	many	TGTGCCAGCAGCTCCGGACGAAGCACCCCCTACGAGCAGTACTTC	CASSSGRSTPYEQYF
TRBD2	TRBV12-3/TRBV12-4	TRBJ2-3	once	TGTGCCAGCTCCGAGGGGACTAGCGGTGTCGTCGACGCAGATACGCAGTATTTT	CASSEGTSGVVDADTQYF
TRBD1	TRBV5-6	TRBJ1-2	-	TGTGCCAGCAGCCGGTTAGGGACAGGGGGCGTCGGCTACACCTTC	CASSRLGTGGVGYTF
-	TRBV5-6	TRBJ2-1	-	TGTGCCAGCAGCTTTACGCCAAAAGGGGTTGAGCAGTTCTTC	CASSFTPKGVEQFF
TRBD1	TRBV28	TRBJ2-1	few	TGTGCCAGCAGCAAAAACAGGGGAAAATCCTACAATGAGCAGTTCTTC	CASSKNRGKSYNEQFF
TRBD1	TRBV11-3	TRBJ2-1	medium-sized	TGTGCCAGCAGCGGTAAGGGACAGGGAGATAGAGGCCAGTTCTTC	CASSGKGQGDRGQFF
-	TRBV11-2	TRBJ2-7	-	TGTGTCAGCAGCTTTAGAATGGGTATATACTTC	CVSSFRMGIYF
-	TRBV11-2	TRBJ2-7	-	TGTGCCAGCAGCTTCCCGCATTACGGAGGGGAGCAGTACTTC	CASSFPHYGGEQYF
TRBD2	TRBV12-3/TRBV12-4	TRBJ2-5	-	TGTGCCAGCAGTTCCAGGACTGGCGGGAGCGGTAAAATAAGAGAGACCCAGTACTTC	CASSSRTGGSGKIRETQYF
-	TRBV6-1	TRBJ2-1	many	TGTGCCAGCAAAGTCCGGCCCGAGACTTACAATGAGCAGTTCTTC	CASKVRPETYNEQFF
-	TRBV10-3	TRBJ2-7	-	TGTGCCATCAGTCTAGACCTGAACGAGCAGTACTTC	CAISLDLNEQYF
TRBD2	TRBV7-9	TRBJ2-3	many	TGTGCCAGCAGCTTAGGACTAGCCACAGATACGCAGTATTTT	CASSLGLATDTQYF
TRBD1	TRBV11-2	TRBJ2-7	-	TGTGCCAGCAGCGTCAATACAGGGGTATGGTACGAACAGTACTTC	CASSVNTGVWYEQYF
-	TRBV11-2	TRBJ2-2	many	TGTGCCAGCAGGGTTAGGGGACAGAACACCGGGGAGCTGTTTTTT	CASRVRGQNTGELFF
TRBD1	TRBV5-1	TRBJ1-3	once	TGCGCCAGCAGCATCGGGACAGGGAGTGGCGGAGACACCATATATTTT	CASSIGTGSGGDTIYF
-	TRBV28	TRBJ2-5	once	TGTGCCAGCAGCAAGCCCAACCAAGAGACCCAGTACTTC	CASSKPNQETQYF
-	TRBV11-2	TRBJ1-1	many	TGTGCCAGCAGCTCGTTCCTGGGTGGGACTGAAGCTTTCTTT	CASSSFLGGTEAFF
-	TRBV5-1	TRBJ2-1	-	TGCGCCAGCAGCTTTAATCACCAGTCCTACAATGAGCAGTTCTTC	CASSFNHQSYNEQFF
-	TRBV5-8	TRBJ2-5	-	TGTGCCAGCAGCTTGGAGCGGCACCAAGAGACCCAGTACTTC	CASSLERHQETQYF
TRBD2	TRBV11-1	TRBJ2-1	many	TGTGCCAGCAGCCCCGGACTAGCGGACGACAATGAGCAGTTCTTC	CASSPGLADDNEQFF
TRBD2	TRBV11-2	TRBJ2-1	-	TGTGCCTGCAGCATCAGCCGGCCTAGCGGGAGCAGGGAACAGTTCTTC	CACSISRPSGSREQFF
-	TRBV11-3	TRBJ2-3	-	TGTACCAGCAGCCTGGACTATCCAGATACGCAGTATTTT	CTSSLDYPDTQYF
-	TRBV6-1	TRBJ1-1	-	TGTGCCAGCAGTGTCTCCAGGACCGTGAACACTGAAGCCTTCTTT	CASSVSRTVNTEAFF
-	TRBV11-3	TRBJ1-1	-	TGTGCCAGCAGCTCATCTGGACGGGGGAGCACTGAACCTTTCTTT	CASSSSGRGSTEPFF
-	TRBV11-3	TRBJ2-4	many	TGTGCCAGCAGCGATCGACAGGACCTAGCCAAAAACATTCAGTACTTC	CASSDRQDLAKNIQYF
-	TRBV6-5	TRBJ1-1	many	TGTGCCAGCATTCTGACCGTCCAAGGCACTGAAGCTTTCTTT	CASILTVQGTEAFF
TRBD2	TRBV4-1	TRBJ2-5	-	TGCGCCAGCAGCCAACCACTAGCGGGAGATGGGACCCAGTACTTC	CASSQPLAGDGTQYF
TRBD2	TRBV14	TRBJ2-1	few	TGTGCCAGCAGCCAAGTAGCGGGACTAGCGGGGGTGAACAATGAGCAGTTCTTC	CASSQVAGLAGVNNEQFF
-	TRBV11-2	TRBJ2-1	-	TGTGCTAGCAGCTTAGACCCCCTCGATGAGCACTTCTTC	CASSLDPLDEHFF
TRBD1	TRBV6-6	TRBJ2-1	many	TGTGCCAGCAGGTGGGACAGCAATGAGCAGTTCTTC	CASRWDSNEQFF
-	TRBV11-3	TRBJ2-1	-	TGTGCCAGCAGCATAGTCCCTAGCGTTAGCTCCTACAATGAGCAGTTCTTC	CASSIVPSVSSYNEQFF
TRBD2	TRBV7-9	TRBJ2-1	-	TGTGCCCTGAGTGGGCTAGCGGATTACAATGAGCAGTTCTTC	CALSGLADYNEQFF
-	TRBV11-1	TRBJ1-1	-	TGTGCCAGCAGCTTAGGACAGTCCGGTGAAGCTTTCTTT	CASSLGQSGEAFF
-	TRBV11-2	TRBJ2-3	-	TGTGCCGGCAGCTTAGGGCCGCGAAGCACAGATACGCAGTACTTT	CAGSLGPRSTDTQYF
TRBD1	TRBV7-8	TRBJ1-5	few	TGTGCCAGCAGCTTAGTGCCGGGACAGTCCTTGAGCAATCAGCCCCAGCATTTT	CASSLVPGQSLSNQPQHF
-	TRBV12-3/TRBV12-4	TRBJ2-3	-	TGTGCCAGCAGTTCACCCCCCGGGACGGGACCTACAGATACGCAGTATTTT	CASSSPPGTGPTDTQYF